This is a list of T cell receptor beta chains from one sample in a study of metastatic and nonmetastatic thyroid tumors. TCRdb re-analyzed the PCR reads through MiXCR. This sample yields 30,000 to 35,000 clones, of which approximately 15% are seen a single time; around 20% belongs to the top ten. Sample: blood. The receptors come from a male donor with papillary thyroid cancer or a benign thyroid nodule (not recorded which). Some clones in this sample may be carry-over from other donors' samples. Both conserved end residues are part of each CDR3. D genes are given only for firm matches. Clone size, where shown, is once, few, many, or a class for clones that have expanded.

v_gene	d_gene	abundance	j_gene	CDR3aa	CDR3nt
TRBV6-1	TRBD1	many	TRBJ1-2	CASSRTGSYGYTF	TGTGCCAGCAGTCGGACAGGATCGTATGGCTACACCTTC
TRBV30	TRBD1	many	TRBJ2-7	CAWSIFGQGKSYEQYF	TGTGCCTGGAGTATCTTTGGACAGGGGAAATCCTACGAGCAGTACTTC
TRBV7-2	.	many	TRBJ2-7	CASSFTAASYEQYF	TGTGCCAGCAGCTTTACAGCCGCTAGCTACGAGCAGTACTTC
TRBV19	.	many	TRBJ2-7	CASSISGWAYEQYF	TGTGCCAGTAGTATCTCCGGGTGGGCCTACGAGCAGTACTTC
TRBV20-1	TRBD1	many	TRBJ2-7	CSALSGTGVYEQYF	TGCAGTGCCCTATCCGGGACAGGGGTCTACGAGCAGTACTTC
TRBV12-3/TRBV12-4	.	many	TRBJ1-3	CASSYWQSSGNTIYF	TGTGCCAGCAGTTACTGGCAGAGCTCTGGAAACACCATATATTTT
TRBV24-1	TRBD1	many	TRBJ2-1	CATSDAGTGRKNEQFF	TGTGCCACCAGTGACGCCGGGACAGGGCGTAAGAATGAGCAGTTCTTC
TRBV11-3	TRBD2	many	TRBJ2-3	CASSSFQREVVWADTQYF	TGTGCCAGCAGCTCATTTCAGCGGGAGGTGGTATGGGCAGATACGCAGTATTTT
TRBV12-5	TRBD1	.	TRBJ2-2	CASGFVTGANTGELFF	TGTGCTAGTGGTTTTGTGACAGGGGCCAACACCGGGGAGCTGTTTTTT
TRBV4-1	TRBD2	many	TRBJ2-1	CASSQDFGGGPYNEQFF	TGCGCCAGCAGCCAAGATTTTGGGGGAGGGCCGTACAATGAGCAGTTCTTC
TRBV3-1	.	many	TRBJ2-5	CASSQESGLSQETQYF	TGTGCCAGCAGCCAAGAAAGCGGACTATCTCAAGAGACCCAGTACTTC
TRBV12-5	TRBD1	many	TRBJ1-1	CASGQGANTEAFF	TGTGCTAGTGGCCAGGGGGCGAACACTGAAGCTTTCTTT
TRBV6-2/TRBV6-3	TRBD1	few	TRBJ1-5	CASSYSGQGDQPQHF	TGTGCCAGCAGTTACTCGGGGCAGGGGGATCAGCCCCAGCATTTT
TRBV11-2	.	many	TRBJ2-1	CASSLDHWSEQFF	TGTGCCAGCAGCTTAGATCATTGGAGTGAGCAGTTCTTC
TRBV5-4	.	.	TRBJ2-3	CASSFGTYSTDTQYF	TGTGCCAGCAGCTTTGGGACTTATAGCACAGATACGCAGTATTTT
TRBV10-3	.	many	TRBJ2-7	CAISENSYEQYF	TGTGCCATCAGTGAGAACTCCTACGAGCAGTACTTC
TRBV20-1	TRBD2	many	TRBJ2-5	CSARDPLAGEGKTQYF	TGCAGTGCTAGAGATCCCCTAGCGGGAGAAGGGAAGACCCAGTACTTC
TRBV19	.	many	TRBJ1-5	CASSRKYRASNQPQHF	TGTGCCAGTAGTAGGAAGTACAGGGCGAGCAATCAGCCCCAGCATTTT
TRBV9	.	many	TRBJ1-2	CASSAQEPAYGYTF	TGTGCCAGCAGCGCACAAGAGCCTGCCTATGGCTACACCTTC
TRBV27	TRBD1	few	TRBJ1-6	CASSISTGGFSPLHF	TGTGCCAGCAGTATATCGACAGGGGGCTTTTCACCCCTCCACTTT
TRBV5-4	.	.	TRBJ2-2	CASSLSLASGLAGEMLF	TGTGCCAGCAGCTTATCGTTAGCGTCCGGGTTGGCCGGGGAGATGCTTTTT
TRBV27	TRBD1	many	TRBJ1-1	CASSSLQGPYTEAFF	TGTGCCAGCAGTTCCTTACAGGGGCCGTACACTGAAGCTTTCTTT
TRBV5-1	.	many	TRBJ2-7	CASSSPTYEQYF	TGCGCCAGCAGCTCCCCGACCTACGAGCAGTACTTC
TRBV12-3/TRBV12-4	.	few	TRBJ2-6	CASSRVRSLSGANVLTF	TGTGCCAGCAGCCGCGTACGGTCCCTCTCTGGGGCCAACGTCCTGACTTTC
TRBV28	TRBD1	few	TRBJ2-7	CASSLVLDRGGYEQYF	TGTGCCAGCAGTTTGGTCCTCGACAGGGGGGGCTACGAGCAGTACTTC
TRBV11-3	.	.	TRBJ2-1	CASSLFSGNEQFF	TGTGCCAGCAGCTTATTTAGTGGCAATGAGCAGTTCTTC
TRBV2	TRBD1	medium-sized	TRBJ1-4	CASSSGTDNEKLFF	TGTGCCAGCAGTTCCGGGACAGATAATGAAAAACTGTTTTTT
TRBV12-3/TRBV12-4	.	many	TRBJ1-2	CASVRGGGSAYGYTF	TGTGCCAGCGTCAGGGGAGGAGGGTCGGCCTATGGCTACACCTTC
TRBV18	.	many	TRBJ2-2	CASSRLANSRTGELFF	TGTGCCAGCTCACGATTAGCCAATTCTCGCACCGGGGAGCTGTTTTTT
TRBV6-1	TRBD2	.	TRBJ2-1	CASSVLAGGYNEQFF	TGTGCCAGCAGTGTACTAGCGGGAGGGTACAATGAGCAGTTCTTC
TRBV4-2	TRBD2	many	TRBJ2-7	CASSLGTSGRGEQYF	TGTGCCAGCAGCCTGGGGACTAGCGGAAGGGGCGAGCAGTACTTC
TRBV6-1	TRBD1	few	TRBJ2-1	CASSEPPGQGVGEQFF	TGTGCCAGCAGTGAACCTCCGGGACAGGGGGTGGGTGAGCAGTTCTTC
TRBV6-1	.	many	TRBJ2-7	CASSEWNWYF	TGTGCCAGCAGTGAATGGAACTGGTACTTC
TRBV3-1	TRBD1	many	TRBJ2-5	CASARTGIQETQYF	TGTGCCAGCGCCCGGACAGGTATTCAAGAGACCCAGTACTTC
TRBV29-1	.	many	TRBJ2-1	CSVEVQGEVGEQFF	TGCAGCGTAGAGGTACAGGGTGAAGTTGGCGAGCAGTTCTTC
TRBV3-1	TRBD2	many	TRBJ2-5	CASSQGLPVQETQYF	TGTGCCAGCAGCCAGGGACTACCCGTCCAAGAGACCCAGTACTTC
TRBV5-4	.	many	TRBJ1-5	CASSFYPEGNQPQHF	TGTGCCAGCAGCTTCTACCCTGAAGGCAATCAGCCCCAGCATTTT
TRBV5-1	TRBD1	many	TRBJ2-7	CASSLHRGTSYEQYF	TGCGCCAGCAGCTTGCACAGGGGTACCTCCTACGAGCAGTACTTC
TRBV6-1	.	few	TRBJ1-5	CASSVLGGTDHPQHF	TGTGCCAGCAGTGTCCTAGGTGGCACCGATCATCCCCAGCATTTT
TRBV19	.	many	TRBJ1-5	CASSSGRVRNQPQHF	TGTGCCAGTTCCAGTGGGAGGGTTCGCAATCAGCCCCAGCATTTT
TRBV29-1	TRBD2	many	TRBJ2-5	CSVEGGLAGGEAPETQYF	TGCAGCGTTGAGGGGGGACTAGCGGGAGGGGAGGCCCCAGAGACCCAGTACTTC
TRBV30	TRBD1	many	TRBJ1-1	CAWSVGQGNTEAFF	TGTGCCTGGAGTGTCGGACAGGGGAACACTGAAGCTTTCTTT